Sequencing of this T cell receptor (beta chain) was carried out in a study of shared clonotypes between healthy human individuals. Study results and limitations: The generation probabilities recorded for non-shared clonotypes fell below those of clonotypes shared by all four donors. Exclusively blood specimens were collected; tissue repertoires likely differ.

The study enrolled healthy HIV-negative adults without recent acute infections or vaccinations as donors. Subsets obtained from CD4+ cells comprised CD45RA+ naive and CD45RA-negative memory cells. Sequencing used immunoSEQ multiplex PCR; TCRdb keeps in-frame clones, though not all of them. Seen here are roughly 760,000 clones, around two thirds observed once, and the top ten hold approximately 1.6%. This clone was detected only once. The antigen is not known. The sequenced sample was memory CD4+ T cells sorted from blood. The sample's subset: CD45RA-negative fraction. The TCR originated in a woman in her 30s in good health.

In DNA form, the CDR3 reads TGTGCCAGCAGGACCCTTAGCGGGAGGGCCGGAGATGAGCAGTTCTTC. Translated, it gives CASRTLSGRAGDEQFF. This chain links TRBV2 with TRBJ2-1; 11 nucleotides align to TRBD2. This CDR3 is built from 16 residues. The J segment lost 8 bases and the V segment lost 6 bases, leaving 12 bases of the junction unmatched. In germline, CDR1 is SNHLY, CDR2 FYNNEI.